What follows are 3 T cell receptor beta chains derived from one specimen sequenced in a study of graft-versus-host responses after intestinal transplantation. For these receptors, no antigen is known. Libraries were prepared by immunoSEQ multiplex PCR; TCRdb keeps only in-frame clonotypes and omits some of them. The sample contains some 97,000 clones, approximately 84% of which appear only once. The sample consisted of unstimulated CD4+ T cells sorted from spleen or lymph node cells, taken before transplant. The receptors come from a human donor who was the organ donor for an intestinal transplant.

The chain links TRBV5-1 to TRBJ2-1, with TRBD1 matching 7 bases. Germline CDR1 reads SGHRS; CDR2 reads YFSETQ. V gave up 5 bases and J gave up 2 bases; unmatched junction bases: 7. The CDR3 spans 15 residues. The DNA of the CDR3 is TGCGCCAGCAGTCGGGACAGCCGAACCTACAATGAGCAGTTCTTC. It yields the protein CASSRDSRTYNEQFF.

Points on this clone: Mismatch with germline at one junction end may stem from a read error. V and J are TRBV5-4 and TRBJ1-2; D is perhaps TRBD1 (6 bases). CDR3 length: 16 residues. Germline V lookup: CDR1 SGHNT, CDR2 YYREEE (reference sequence). CDR3 sequence (DNA): TGTGCCAGCAGCTTGGGTCCACAGGAGATGGTTACAGGGAAGGCCTTC. It codes for CASSLGPQEMVTGKAF.

This clone appeared a single time. This chain joins TRBV30 and TRBJ1-1; D gene uncertain. CDR3 size: 14 residues. Germline V gene lookup returns CDR1 GTSNPN and CDR2 SVGIG (reference sequence). V lost 0 bases to trimming and J lost 1 base, with 9 bases between them. The CDR3 DNA is TGTGCCTGGAGTGTAGGGCTAACGAACACTGAAGCTTTCTTT. This translates into CAWSVGLTNTEAFF.